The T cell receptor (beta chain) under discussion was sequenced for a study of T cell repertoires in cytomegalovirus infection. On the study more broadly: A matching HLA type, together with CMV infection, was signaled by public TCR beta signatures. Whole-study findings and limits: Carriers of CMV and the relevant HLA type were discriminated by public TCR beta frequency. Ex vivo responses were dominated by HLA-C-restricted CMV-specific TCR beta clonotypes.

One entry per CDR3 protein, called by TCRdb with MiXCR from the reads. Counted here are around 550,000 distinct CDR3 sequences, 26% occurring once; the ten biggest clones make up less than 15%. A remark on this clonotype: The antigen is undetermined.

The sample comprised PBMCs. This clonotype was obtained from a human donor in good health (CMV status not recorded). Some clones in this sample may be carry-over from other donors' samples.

For the CDR3, the DNA is TGTGCCAGCAGTTTAGGGCAGGGGGCTGAAGCTTTCTTT. Its translation: CASSLGQGAEAFF. The V call is TRBV12-3 or TRBV12-4, the J call TRBJ1-1; 7 bases are a match to TRBD1. This CDR3 is 13 amino acids long. The trim removed 1 base at V and 6 bases at J, leaving 2 bases unmatched.